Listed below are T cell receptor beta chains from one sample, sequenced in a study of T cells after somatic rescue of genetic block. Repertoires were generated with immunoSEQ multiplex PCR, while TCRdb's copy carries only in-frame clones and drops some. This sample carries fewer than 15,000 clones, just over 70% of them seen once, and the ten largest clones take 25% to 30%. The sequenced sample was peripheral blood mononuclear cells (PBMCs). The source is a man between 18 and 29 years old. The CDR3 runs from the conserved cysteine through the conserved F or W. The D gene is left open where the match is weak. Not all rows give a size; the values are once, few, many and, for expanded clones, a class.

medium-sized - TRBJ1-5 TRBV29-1 CSVRQGNQPQHF TGCAGCGTTCGGCAGGGTAATCAGCCCCAGCATTTT
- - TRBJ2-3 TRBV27 CASSSPSREADTQYF TGTGCCAGCAGTTCCCCTTCGAGGGAAGCAGATACGCAGTATTTT
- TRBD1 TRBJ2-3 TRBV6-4 CASSDRTGYTDTQYF TGTGCCAGCAGTGACAGGACAGGGTACACAGATACGCAGTATTTT
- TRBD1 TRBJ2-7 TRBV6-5 CASSPGQGTYEQYF TGTGCCAGCAGTCCGGGACAGGGGACCTACGAGCAGTACTTC
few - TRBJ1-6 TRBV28 CASSPTGDIYNSPLHF TGTGCCAGCAGTCCGACAGGAGATATTTATAATTCACCCCTCCACTTT
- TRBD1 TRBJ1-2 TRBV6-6 CAISVNGQGGYGYTF TGTGCCATCAGTGTGAACGGACAGGGCGGCTATGGCTACACCTTC
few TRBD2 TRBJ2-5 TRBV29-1 CSVVAGGHETQYF TGCAGCGTTGTAGCGGGAGGGCATGAGACCCAGTACTTC
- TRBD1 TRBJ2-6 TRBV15 CATSREWRQGAAGANVLTF TGTGCCACCAGCAGAGAATGGAGACAGGGGGCGGCTGGGGCCAACGTCCTGACTTTC
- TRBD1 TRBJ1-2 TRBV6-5 CASTPIGTGFYGYTF TGTGCCAGCACCCCCATCGGGACAGGGTTCTATGGCTACACCTTC
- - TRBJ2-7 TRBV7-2 CASSQYYEGMDEQYF TGTGCCAGCAGCCAATACTATGAGGGCATGGACGAGCAGTACTTC
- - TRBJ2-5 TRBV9 CASSVGPGGPQETQYF TGTGCCAGCAGCGTAGGGCCGGGGGGCCCTCAAGAGACCCAGTACTTC
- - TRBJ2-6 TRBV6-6 CASSYRGSGANVLTF TGTGCCAGCAGTTACAGGGGCTCTGGGGCCAACGTCCTGACTTTC
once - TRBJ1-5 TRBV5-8 CASSLWTGGPYSNQPQHF TGTGCCAGCAGCCTGTGGACGGGGGGACCTTATAGCAATCAGCCCCAGCATTTT
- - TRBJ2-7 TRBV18 CASSPPAGAPYEQYF TGTGCCAGCTCACCACCGGCCGGGGCTCCCTACGAGCAGTACTTC
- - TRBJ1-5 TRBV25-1 CASSENQPQHF TGTGCCAGCAGCGAAAATCAGCCCCAGCATTTT
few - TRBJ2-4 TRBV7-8 CASSPFDREAKNIQYF TGTGCCAGCAGCCCCTTTGACAGAGAGGCCAAAAACATTCAGTACTTC
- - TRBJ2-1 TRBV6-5 CASSFQVSVGEQFF TGTGCCAGCAGTTTCCAGGTGTCAGTCGGTGAGCAGTTCTTC
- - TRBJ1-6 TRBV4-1 CASSQEGQGAANNSPLHF TGCGCCAGCAGCCAGGAGGGACAAGGGGCCGCAAATAATTCACCCCTCCACTTT
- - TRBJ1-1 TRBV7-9 CASSPGTGVTEAFF TGTGCCAGCAGCCCCGGGACCGGGGTCACTGAAGCTTTCTTT
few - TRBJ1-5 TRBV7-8 CASSLVYQPQHF TGTGCCAGCAGCTTAGTTTATCAGCCCCAGCATTTT
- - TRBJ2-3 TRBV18 CASSPYLVRMGDTQYF TGTGCCAGCTCACCTTACCTGGTTAGGATGGGGGATACGCAGTATTTT
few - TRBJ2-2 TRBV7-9 CASSLVAVFSGELFF TGTGCCAGCAGCTTAGTGGCAGTCTTCTCCGGGGAGCTGTTTTTT
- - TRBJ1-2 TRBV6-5 CASRDPGRGDYGYTF TGTGCCAGCAGAGACCCGGGACGAGGCGACTATGGCTACACCTTC
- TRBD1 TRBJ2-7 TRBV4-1 CASSQGAGQGLYEQYF TGCGCCAGCAGCCAAGGGGCAGGACAGGGCCTTTACGAGCAGTACTTC
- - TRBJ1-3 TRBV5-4 CASSSRTVSGNTIYF TGTGCCAGCAGCTCCCGGACAGTCTCTGGAAACACCATATATTTT
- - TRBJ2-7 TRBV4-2 CASSQEQGVVYEQYF TGTGCCAGCAGCCAAGAACAGGGTGTTGTCTACGAGCAGTACTTC
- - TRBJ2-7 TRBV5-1 CASSLVGTEQYF TGCGCCAGCAGCTTGGTAGGGACGGAGCAGTACTTC
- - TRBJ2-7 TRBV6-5 CASSLRGHEQYF TGTGCCAGCAGTCTCCGGGGGCACGAGCAGTACTTC
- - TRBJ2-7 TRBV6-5 CASSYSGFNYEQYF TGTGCCAGCAGTTACTCAGGGTTTAACTACGAGCAGTACTTC
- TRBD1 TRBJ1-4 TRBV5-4 CASSLQGAVGEKLFF TGTGCCAGCAGCTTACAGGGGGCGGTAGGTGAAAAACTGTTTTTT
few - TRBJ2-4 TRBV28 CASSFGGGAKNIQYF TGTGCCAGCAGTTTTGGCGGCGGGGCCAAAAACATTCAGTACTTC
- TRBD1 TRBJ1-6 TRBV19 CASSIGAGGGSPLHF TGTGCCAGTAGTATAGGGGCAGGGGGCGGTTCACCCCTCCACTTT
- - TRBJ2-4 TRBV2 CASSDRHILAKNIQYF TGTGCCAGCAGTGACAGGCACATTTTAGCCAAAAACATTCAGTACTTC
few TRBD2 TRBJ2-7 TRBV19 CASSGAGTSGYEQYF TGTGCCAGTAGTGGAGCCGGGACTAGCGGGTACGAGCAGTACTTC
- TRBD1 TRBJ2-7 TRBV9 CASSVAFGTGTHEQYF TGTGCCAGCAGCGTAGCTTTCGGGACAGGGACCCACGAGCAGTACTTC
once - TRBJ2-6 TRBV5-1 CASSLTDSMAISGANVLTF TGCGCCAGCAGCTTGACGGACAGCATGGCGATCTCTGGGGCCAACGTCCTGACTTTC
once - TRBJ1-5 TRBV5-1 CASSFSSGGDQPQHF TGCGCCAGCAGCTTCTCTTCGGGGGGGGATCAGCCCCAGCATTTT
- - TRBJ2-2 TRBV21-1 CASSKVLRGAQNTGELFF TGTGCCAGCAGCAAAGTGCTCAGAGGGGCCCAGAACACCGGGGAGCTGTTTTTT
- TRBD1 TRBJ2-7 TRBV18 CVSSPWTGVRGTYEQYF TGTGTCAGCTCACCTTGGACAGGGGTGCGAGGAACCTACGAGCAGTACTTC
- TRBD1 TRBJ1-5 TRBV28 CASSPPRGLNQPQHF TGTGCCAGCAGTCCCCCCAGGGGGCTCAATCAGCCCCAGCATTTT
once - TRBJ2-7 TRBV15 CATSREDHYEQYF TGTGCCACCAGCAGAGAAGACCATTACGAGCAGTACTTC
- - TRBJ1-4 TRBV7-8 CASSPGGTNEKLFF TGTGCCAGCAGCCCGGGTGGAACTAATGAAAAACTGTTTTTT
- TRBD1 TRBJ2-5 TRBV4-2 CASSQENPGGDETQYF TGTGCCAGCAGCCAAGAGAATCCAGGGGGCGACGAAACCCAGTACTTC
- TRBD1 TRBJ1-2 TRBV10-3 CAISDHLRTGDYGYTF TGTGCCATCAGTGACCACCTCAGGACAGGGGACTATGGCTACACCTTC
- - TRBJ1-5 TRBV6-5 CASSRGGGNQPQHF TGTGCCAGCAGCCGGGGGGGTGGCAATCAGCCCCAGCATTTT
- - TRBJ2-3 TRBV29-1 CSVEVVSVDTQYF TGCAGCGTTGAAGTGGTTAGCGTGGATACGCAGTATTTT
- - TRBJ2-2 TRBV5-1 CASSPNTGELFF TGCGCCAGCAGCCCTAACACCGGGGAGCTGTTTTTT
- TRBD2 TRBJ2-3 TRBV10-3 CAISEGPSGSTDTQYF TGTGCCATCAGTGAGGGGCCTAGCGGATCCACAGATACGCAGTATTTT